This T cell receptor beta chain derives from a study of cytomegalovirus exposure and HLA in healthy donors. The V gene's germline CDR1 is SGHVS and CDR2 FQNEAQ. This CDR3 spans 16 amino acids. V was trimmed by 5 bases and J by 5 bases, leaving 21 bases between them. PCR employed 60 Vbeta and 13 Jbeta primers. The table came from immunoSEQ multiplex PCR; TCRdb's copy has only in-frame clones and leaves some out. The sample records approximately 180,000 clones, about 80% being singletons. The gene calls are TRBV7-8 and TRBJ1-1; perhaps TRBD1 as D (5 bases). This TCR derives from a man aged 40-49 years in good health and CMV-seropositive. The sample comprised PBMCs. The CDR3 sequence: CASSPERGGLRTEAFF. The CDR3 region has the DNA TGTGCCAGCAGCCCCGAGAGGGGAGGATTGAGAACTGAAGCTTTCTTT.